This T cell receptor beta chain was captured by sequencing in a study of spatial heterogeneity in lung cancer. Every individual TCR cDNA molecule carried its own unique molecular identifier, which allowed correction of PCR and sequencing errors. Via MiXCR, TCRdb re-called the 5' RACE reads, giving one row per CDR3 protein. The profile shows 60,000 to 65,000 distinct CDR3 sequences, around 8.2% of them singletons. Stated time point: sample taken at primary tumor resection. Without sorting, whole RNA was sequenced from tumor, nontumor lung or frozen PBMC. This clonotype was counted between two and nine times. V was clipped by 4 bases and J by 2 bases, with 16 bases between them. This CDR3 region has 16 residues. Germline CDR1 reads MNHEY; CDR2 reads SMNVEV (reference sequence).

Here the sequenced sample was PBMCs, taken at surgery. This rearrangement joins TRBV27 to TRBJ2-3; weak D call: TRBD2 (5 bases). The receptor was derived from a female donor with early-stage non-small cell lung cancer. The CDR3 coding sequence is TGTGCCAGCAGTTCAAGACTTACCGGGAACACAGATACGCAGTATTTT. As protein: CASSSRLTGNTDTQYF.